This T cell receptor beta chain was identified in a study of cytomegalovirus exposure and HLA in healthy donors (dated by TCRdb to 2016 to 2017). Some background on the complete study: According to an earlier analysis of 550 to 700 of the donors, roughly 180 million T cells yielded roughly 110 million unique TCR beta sequences and less than 300 Gb of sequence data. Roughly 320 gigabases of sequencing data and about 92 million unique TCR sequences made up an early release that covered roughly 670 HLA-typed donors. The study aimed to test whether signatures of past pathogen exposure could be identified by cataloging public T cell receptors. All discovery cohort repertoires had been generated using a single sequencing platform. An earlier analysis of fewer than 750 of the donors used high-throughput TCR beta sequencing to judge whether each TCR beta V gene segment behaved as functional or pseudogenic. A separate validation cohort of about 110 different subjects was used in addition to the roughly 720-subject first cohort. Because of strong linkage in the cohort, five DR-DQ haplotypes were treated as single units for association and clustering. A later genetic analysis took genome-wide SNP genotypes for about 65% of the 666 donors and used that subset as a discovery cohort. To predict cytomegalovirus infection status, the study brought together high-throughput TCR immunosequencing, statistical association of individual TCRs with disease status, and machine learning. In the later analysis, no new phenotypic data were used to find candidate immune exposures; instead, reliance was placed on TCR beta sequences and their occurrence across donors. Alongside the repertoire data, information on donor age, sex, ethnicity and CMV serostatus was compiled. Class I and class II HLA loci were covered by the typing at four-digit resolution. A later analysis re-examined previously published TCR beta repertoires from 500 to 700 donors and added high-resolution HLA genotyping to investigate patterns of TCR occurrence. Among the roughly 400 genotyped donors, about 83% belonged to the genetic ancestry cluster associated with self-reported Caucasian donors. The number of typed donors differed by locus: about 620-630 for A, B, C, DRB1 and DQB1; some 540 for DQA1; 606 for DPA1; and some 450 for DPB1. On average, 235,054 unique TCR beta nucleotide sequences were sequenced per donor among several hundred genotyped donors of the cohort, with roughly 18% of those sequences being non-productive. Using immunosequencing, the study profiled T cell repertoires from about 650 subjects and related those repertoires to cytomegalovirus serostatus.

From cysteine to phenylalanine, the CDR3 is 13 amino acids long. The CDR3 DNA has 39 bases and is translated from base 1. Trimming costs V 5 bases and J 7 bases, and their ends lie 12 bases apart. As encoded in the germline V gene (reference sequence), CDR1 is MNHEY while CDR2 is SMNVEV. In the case of this clone: Its antigen remains undetermined. No much larger clone is present one base from it, and per-base qualities are unavailable.

The research as a whole found: Assigning TCR associations to individual alleles was difficult when HLA alleles, especially DR and DQ, strongly co-occurred. The sequencing pipeline was judged likely to have produced a cluster of highly shared sequence variants as a technical artifact. A later analysis found that most CMV-associated TCR beta chains appeared HLA-restricted, with HLA associations seemingly driven largely by CMV exposure. Fewer than 20 rarely observed V segments, including chromosome 9 orphons, were excluded from the earlier analysis of about 500 of the donors because counts were too low. Sequencing depth was assumed to be roughly uniform across donors in the presence/absence analyses, though that assumption may not hold. Across donors, most TCR sequences were observed very rarely, whereas some public TCRs were present in many individuals. Because the 87-base-pair reads could not distinguish some IMGT-functional V segments, including TRBV6-2 and TRBV6-3, those segments were excluded. Broadly in line with IMGT annotations, most TCR beta V segments showed up in productive rearrangements about 90% or about 30% of the time in an earlier analysis of several hundred of the donors. In the study, about 150 TCR beta chains were listed as associated with cytomegalovirus. For the cohort, immune exposure information was limited to CMV serostatus. Linkage disequilibrium might explain the correlated functional status among segregating V segments, but an unknown experimental factor could not be ruled out. In a later analysis, several top co-occurrence clusters were reported to appear linked to parvovirus B19, influenza, CMV and Epstein-Barr virus. In a later genetic analysis, fewer N-insertions in productive TCRs were reported among donors in an Asian-associated ancestry cluster than the roughly 700-donor mean. In both the original and validation cohorts, the classifier was reported to diagnose cytomegalovirus status with high specificity and sensitivity. At a false discovery rate of 0.05, a later analysis linked fewer than 20,000 TCR beta sequences to specific HLA alleles. HLA typing was unavailable for some donors at each locus, so association tests used only the typed subset. An association between a missense DCLRE1C variant and V-gene and J-gene trimming of TCR beta chains was found in a later genetic analysis and replicated in an independent cohort. A further reported finding was that TCR beta sequences accurately predicted the HLA-A and HLA-B alleles for most subjects in the first cohort. Three of the identified cytomegalovirus-associated TCR beta chains were confirmed in vitro to be specific for cytomegalovirus antigens. Compared with equally common non-associated chains, HLA-associated TCR beta chains in a later analysis were more clonally expanded and had lower generation probabilities. In a later analysis, the rate of TCR association differed among HLA loci, with DRB1 alleles having the most associated TCRs and HLA-C alleles having the fewest. This cohort had only TCR beta chains sequenced, and the lack of alpha or paired-chain data limited which features could be detected. According to the authors, the approach could potentially be generalized to other disease states and immunological phenotypes.

The protocol used for the library was the immunoSEQ multiplex PCR assay. For the multiplex PCR, a mixture combining 60 forward primers for TCR Vbeta segments and 13 reverse primers for TCR Jbeta segments was used. Amplification of the CDR3 region of rearranged TCR beta genes was performed with a multiplex PCR assay on genomic DNA. On the Illumina HiSeq System, the amplified TCR beta libraries were sequenced as 87-base-pair reads. Regarding the original processing steps: Across the 640 or so repertoires, a later analysis counted 75 million to 90 million unique TCR beta chains, 8.5 million to 12 million of which were shared by at least two donors. To remove PCR and sequencing errors, raw reads were error-corrected and collapsed into unique sequences using a nearest-neighbor algorithm that merged closely related sequences. CDR3 sequences were aligned to IMGT reference sequences to assign V, D and J gene segments. Each retained sequence needed at least a six-nucleotide match to both a V gene segment and a J gene segment. A rearrangement counted as productive if the CDR3 had no stop codons and remained in frame with V and J, and every other rearrangement counted as non-productive. CDR3 was defined according to IMGT convention as the region running from the second conserved V-encoded cysteine to the conserved J-encoded phenylalanine. In an earlier analysis of around 600 of the donors, sequences lacking an unambiguous match to a single V gene segment were excluded. In an earlier analysis of more than 500 of the donors, a V segment was called functional when productive rearrangements were above 56.7%, and segregating when the standard deviation between donors exceeded 5%. A statistical classification framework was developed to diagnose cytomegalovirus status using the catalog of TCR beta chain sequences. A later analysis assigned V and J genes by comparing TCR nucleotide sequences with IMGT/GENE-DB human TR gene sequences. In a later analysis, CDR3 sequences and most-parsimonious VDJ recombination scenarios were assigned using the TCRdist pipeline. In a later analysis, each TCR beta chain was defined by its CDR3 amino acid sequence together with its V-gene family, and reads without a unique V-gene family were excluded. A later analysis removed over 500 highly shared, low-generation-probability nucleotide sequences to deal with suspected cross-contamination and a sequencing artifact. In a later analysis, a clonal expansion index for each public chain was calculated from normalized within-repertoire ranks of inferred template counts. In a later analysis, generation probabilities were computed with a VDJ recombination model fitted to out-of-frame rearrangements, and the resulting probabilities were checked against IGoR. Hypergeometric tests were used in a later analysis to score TCR-TCR, TCR-HLA and TCR-CMV co-occurrence, with a repertoire-size bias correction applied to the TCR pairs. In a later analysis, false discovery rates were estimated by permuting HLA or CMV assignments 20 times. In a later analysis, co-occurring TCRs were grouped using DBSCAN, with TCRdist sequence similarity added in when clustering inside HLA-allele-positive subsets. Co-occurrence clustering excluded repertoires with fewer than 30,000 or more than 120,000 public chains, plus five with anomalous nucleotide sharing. In its TCRdb copy, this immuneACCESS table keeps in-frame sequences only and misses some clones. Where compared with another copy, unresolved V genes explain less than half of these, and the others have no known cause. Clone size and V and J calls were adopted from that table, with D and trimming inferred from the DNA. The sample yields about 85,000 clones; about 80% were counted once. Over 20% of the sample lies in the top ten.

The cohort comprised approximately 700 healthy bone marrow donors. At the time of sampling, all cohort members were nominally healthy, though unrecorded immune exposures were likely present. The donor tested CMV seropositive and was one of the 289 seropositive cohort members. Every donor gave a peripheral blood sample, and the peripheral blood mononuclear cells from that sample were used for TCR beta sequencing. Genomic DNA was extracted from the blood cell samples with the Qiagen DNeasy Blood Extraction Kit. This clonotype was sampled from a woman aged 45 to 65 in good health and CMV-seropositive. Specimen: PBMCs. The chain is encoded by TRBV27 joined to TRBJ2-1, with no confidently assigned D gene. The CDR3 region reads CASSTLLMNEQFF. The DNA reads as follows: TGTGCCAGCAGTACTCTACTGATGAATGAGCAGTTCTTC.